Below, one T cell receptor (beta chain) is given with its context. Its target is unknown. Sample-barcoded 5' priming and a J-beta primer mix drove a second PCR of 7 to 11 cycles. Each TCR beta cDNA got a 12-nucleotide random molecular identifier. MiXCR, run by TCRdb on the 5' RACE reads, gives a single entry per CDR3 protein. In the table there are under 2,000,000 distinct CDR3 sequences, roughly 50% of which are singletons. Isolation of PBMCs gave at least 6 million cells per sample. The data stem from a study of blood T cells in healthy people across ages. CDR3 length equals 16 residues. J gave up 6 bases and V 2 bases, and 7 bases lay outside the gene matches. CDR1 and CDR2 (germline): SGHTA, FQGNSA. General study findings and limits: Naive and antigen-experienced cells could not be conclusively compared, given unsorted PBMCs.

The sequenced material came from blood. The chain couples TRBV7-2 to TRBJ1-6; 7 bases are shared with TRBD1. This TCR derives from a woman aged 40 to 55 in good health. DNA for the CDR3: TGTGCCAGCAGCTTAACCCCGGGACAGTTTAATTCACCCCTCCACTTT. Its translation: CASSLTPGQFNSPLHF. Complete variable domain (other parts from reference TRBV7-2 and TRBJ1-6): GAGVSQSPSNKVTEKGKDVELRCDPISGHTALYWYRQSLGQGLEFLIYFQGNSAPDKSGLPSDRFSAERTGGSVSTLTIQRTQQEDSAVYLCASSLTPGQFNSPLHFGNGTRLTVT.